A selection of T cell receptor beta chains follows, all from one sample in a study of regulatory T cells in long-lasting Graves disease. TCRdb reanalysed the multiplex PCR reads using MiXCR and keeps one entry per CDR3 protein. The sample lists around 400,000 distinct CDR3 sequences; about 11% were seen once. These same data were also listed under a study on T cells in Graves' hyperthyroidism and ophthalmopathy.

The source was peripheral blood mononuclear cells (PBMCs), collected at new diagnosis, from a patient treated with antithyroid drugs. All receptors come from a woman under 30 with Graves disease. Both conserved end residues are part of each CDR3. The D gene is left open where the match is weak. Clone size is given for some rows only: seen once, a few or many times, or a class if the clone is expanded.

size	J	D	V	DNA	CDR3
few	TRBJ2-2	.	TRBV5-5	TGTGCCAGCAGCTTGGTTCCCGCCCCCGGGGAGCTGTTTTTT	CASSLVPAPGELFF
.	TRBJ2-4	TRBD2	TRBV19	TGTGCCAGTAGACCCCGCGGCGGTCTAGCGGGAGGAAGTTTAGCCAAAAACATTCAGTACTTC	CASRPRGGLAGGSLAKNIQYF
many	TRBJ1-1	TRBD1	TRBV19	TGTGCCACCAAAGGTGCGGGACAGGATTTCATCATGAACACTGAAGCTTTCTTT	CATKGAGQDFIMNTEAFF
.	TRBJ2-1	TRBD2	TRBV11-3	TGTGCCAGCAGCTCCTATAGCGGGAGTAACGACAATGAGCAGTTCTTC	CASSSYSGSNDNEQFF
many	TRBJ2-1	.	TRBV28	TGTGCCAGCAGTTTATGGAGGACAAACCTAAGGGATGAGCAGTTCTTC	CASSLWRTNLRDEQFF
few	TRBJ1-6	.	TRBV12-3/TRBV12-4	TGTGCCAGCAGTTTAAGGAGCGGGTCCCTCCACTTT	CASSLRSGSLHF
many	TRBJ2-3	.	TRBV10-3	TGTGCCATCAGTGAGCGAGGGCGGGATACGCAGTATTTT	CAISERGRDTQYF
.	TRBJ1-6	.	TRBV7-2	TGTGCCAGCAGCTTGAGGACGGGAACCTTCAACTCCTATAATTCACCCCTCCACTTT	CASSLRTGTFNSYNSPLHF
many	TRBJ2-5	TRBD1	TRBV11-2	TGTGCCAGCAGCTCACCCGGGACAGGGTACCAAGAGACCCAGTACTTC	CASSSPGTGYQETQYF
.	TRBJ2-2	TRBD2	TRBV20-1	TGCAGTGCTAGGGGGGGACTAGCGGGAGGGCTCACCGGGGAGCTGTTTTTT	CSARGGLAGGLTGELFF
.	TRBJ1-2	.	TRBV12-3/TRBV12-4	TGTGTCAGCAGTACGGGAGTTAACTATGGCTACACCTTC	CVSSTGVNYGYTF
.	TRBJ1-1	.	TRBV19	TGTGCCAGTAGTGGCACGGACGTAGGTGACACTGAAGCTTTCTTT	CASSGTDVGDTEAFF
many	TRBJ2-3	.	TRBV5-1	TGCGCCAGCAGCTCAAGCCGGGACCGCGGGGATGCAGATACGCAGTATTTT	CASSSSRDRGDADTQYF
many	TRBJ1-5	.	TRBV30	TGTGCCTGGCAGGACAGCCACAATCAGCCCCAGCATTTT	CAWQDSHNQPQHF
.	TRBJ2-1	.	TRBV6-1	TGTGCCAGCAGAGGACCAGGAGGGTCGTCCTACAATGAGCAGTTCTTC	CASRGPGGSSYNEQFF
.	TRBJ2-1	TRBD2	TRBV6-1	TGTGCCAGCAGTCTTAACACTGAGGCGGGAGGGCAATTCTTC	CASSLNTEAGGQFF
many	TRBJ2-5	.	TRBV20-1	TGCAGTGCTCAGACAAGAACCCAAGAGACCCAGTACTTC	CSAQTRTQETQYF
.	TRBJ2-1	.	TRBV29-1	TGCAGCGTACGGGTTGAGTACTACAATGAGCAGTTCTTC	CSVRVEYYNEQFF
many	TRBJ1-2	.	TRBV15	TGTGCCACCAGCAACGGACAGCTCTATGGCTACACCTTC	CATSNGQLYGYTF
many	TRBJ1-1	.	TRBV28	TGTGCCAGCAGTTTCTTCCGCGGGATGAACACTGAAGCTTTCTTT	CASSFFRGMNTEAFF
few	TRBJ2-2	TRBD1	TRBV6-5	TGTGCCAGCAGTTACATTAAGCGACAGGGTTTCATAGTGAACACCGGGGAGCTGTTTTTT	CASSYIKRQGFIVNTGELFF
few	TRBJ1-5	.	TRBV6-6	TGTGCCAGCAGTTACTCGGGGGCTTATAGCAATCAGCCCCAGCATTTT	CASSYSGAYSNQPQHF
.	TRBJ1-6	.	TRBV7-6	TGTGCCAGCAGCTTAGTCTCCGGGAATTCACCCCTCCACTTT	CASSLVSGNSPLHF
many	TRBJ2-1	.	TRBV19	TGTGCCAGCAGTTTAAACTACAATGAGCAGTTCTTC	CASSLNYNEQFF
many	TRBJ2-1	.	TRBV5-1	TGCGCCAGCAGCTTTAGCGAGATGTCCTACAATGAGCAGTTCTTC	CASSFSEMSYNEQFF
few	TRBJ2-1	.	TRBV4-3	TGCGCCAGCAGCCAAGAACGCTATGGGCCCTACAATGAGCAGTTCTTC	CASSQERYGPYNEQFF
.	TRBJ2-6	.	TRBV5-4	TGTGCCAGCAGCTCCCGTGGGGCTGGGGCCAACGTCCTGACTTTC	CASSSRGAGANVLTF
many	TRBJ2-5	.	TRBV5-4	TGTGCCAGCAGCCCGGGGGACTCCGTGGGAGAGACCCAGTACTTC	CASSPGDSVGETQYF
.	TRBJ2-2	TRBD2	TRBV4-1	TGCGCCAGCTCCTCCCCCGAGCGGGGGACCGGGGAGCTGTTTTTT	CASSSPERGTGELFF
many	TRBJ2-3	.	TRBV5-1	TGCGCCAGCAGCTTGGGTCTGTCGCAGTATTTT	CASSLGLSQYF
many	TRBJ2-1	TRBD1	TRBV29-1	TGCAGCGCCCGACCCCAGACAGGGGACGCCTACAATGAGCAGTTCTTC	CSARPQTGDAYNEQFF
many	TRBJ2-3	TRBD1	TRBV9	TGTGCCAGCAGCGCCGGACAGGGCCTCCTCACAGATACGCAGTATTTT	CASSAGQGLLTDTQYF
many	TRBJ2-1	TRBD1	TRBV15	TGTGCCACCAGCAGGAACAAGGGGGCGGCCTACAATGAGCAGTTCTTC	CATSRNKGAAYNEQFF
.	TRBJ1-3	.	TRBV15	TGTGCCACCAGCAGAGCCACCGGAAACACCATATATTTT	CATSRATGNTIYF
few	TRBJ1-3	TRBD1	TRBV7-3	TGTGCCAGCAGAAAGGGGATGCGGGACAGGCCTCTAAGCTCTGGAAACACCATATATTTT	CASRKGMRDRPLSSGNTIYF
many	TRBJ2-3	TRBD2	TRBV11-3	TGTGCCAGCAGCTTAAGCGGGGCAACGCAGTATTTT	CASSLSGATQYF
.	TRBJ2-5	.	TRBV7-2	TGTGCCAGCACCACAGACACCCAAGAGACCCAGTACTTC	CASTTDTQETQYF
.	TRBJ2-5	.	TRBV6-2/TRBV6-3	TGTGCCAGCAGTTATGGCCTGGAGACCCAGTACTTC	CASSYGLETQYF
many	TRBJ1-1	.	TRBV20-1	TGCAGTGCTGAGGGAGGAGATGTTAATGAAGCTTTCTTT	CSAEGGDVNEAFF
.	TRBJ2-7	TRBD2	TRBV11-2	TGTGCCAGCAGCTTAGATCGGGGGGGCCCCTACGAGCAGTACTTC	CASSLDRGGPYEQYF
many	TRBJ2-1	.	TRBV7-6	TGTGCCAGCAGCCTCCGGCAGGGGAGCTCCTACAATGAGCAGTTCTTC	CASSLRQGSSYNEQFF
many	TRBJ1-3	TRBD1	TRBV6-5	TGTGCCAGCAGTTCACTGGGACAGGCCCTTAGCTCTGGAAACACCATATATTTT	CASSSLGQALSSGNTIYF
many	TRBJ1-1	.	TRBV9	TGTGCCAGCAGCCCCGAATTGTCAGCGGCTGAAGCTTTCTTT	CASSPELSAAEAFF
many	TRBJ2-7	TRBD1	TRBV9	TGTGCCAGCAGCATCGGACAGGGTCAAACCTACGAGCAGTACTTC	CASSIGQGQTYEQYF
few	TRBJ1-1	.	TRBV7-2	TGTGCCAGCAGCTTAGTGGATGAAGCTTTCTTT	CASSLVDEAFF
.	TRBJ2-3	TRBD2	TRBV10-3	TGTGCCATCAGACGACTAGCGGAAAGCATAGATACGCAGTATTTT	CAIRRLAESIDTQYF
many	TRBJ2-3	.	TRBV28	TGTGCCAGCAGACACCAGGGCACAGATACGCAGTATTTT	CASRHQGTDTQYF
many	TRBJ2-7	.	TRBV6-1	TGTGCCAGCTCAGGGCCGAGAGAGCAGTACTTC	CASSGPREQYF
many	TRBJ1-1	TRBD1	TRBV20-1	TGCAGTGCTAGAGATCGACAGGGACAGAGAGACGCTTTCTTT	CSARDRQGQRDAFF
many	TRBJ1-4	TRBD1	TRBV27	TGTGCCAGCAGTTTTCTACCGGGACAGGGAAAACTGTTTTTT	CASSFLPGQGKLFF
once	TRBJ2-1	.	TRBV7-9	TGTGCCAGTACAGGGCAAGTGGGAGAGCAGTTCTTC	CASTGQVGEQFF
.	TRBJ2-2	.	TRBV6-1	TGTGCCAGCTCCCCCCCCCCGGCGGAGTCGGGCACCGGGGAGCTGTTTTTT	CASSPPPAESGTGELFF